The rows below give T cell receptor beta chains drawn from one sample of a study of cytomegalovirus exposure and HLA in healthy donors. Profiled with immunoSEQ multiplex PCR; TCRdb holds only in-frame clones, not every one. The table has approximately 150,000 clones, approximately 78% seen once. Sequencing was done on a sample of PBMCs. The receptors were gathered from a man between 18 and 35 years old in good health and CMV-seropositive. Both conserved end residues are part of each CDR3. D genes are given only for firm matches. Not all rows give a size; the values are once, few, many and, for expanded clones, a class.

J gene,clone size,D gene,V gene,CDR3 DNA,CDR3 protein
TRBJ2-3,once,TRBD2,TRBV4-1,TGCGCCAGCAGCCAACCAGGGACTAGCGGGAGGGCCTTGGGAGATACGCAGTATTTT,CASSQPGTSGRALGDTQYF
TRBJ1-1,NA,TRBD1,TRBV14,TGTGCCAGCAGTAGGACAGGGTACACTGAAGCTTTCTTT,CASSRTGYTEAFF
TRBJ1-1,NA,NA,TRBV7-9,TGTGCCAGCAGACAGGGAGGGGTAGGGGACACTGAAGCTTTCTTT,CASRQGGVGDTEAFF
TRBJ2-2,few,NA,TRBV29-1,TGCAGCGTTGACGTCGGGGGACTCCTTAACACCGGGGAGCTGTTTTTT,CSVDVGGLLNTGELFF
TRBJ1-2,NA,NA,TRBV5-4,TGTGCCAGCAGCCGGACAGAAGCTAACTATGGCTACACCTTC,CASSRTEANYGYTF
TRBJ2-7,once,TRBD2,TRBV18,TGTGCCAGCTCACCGGGACGGACTAGCGGGAGCGAGCAGTACTTC,CASSPGRTSGSEQYF
TRBJ1-4,NA,NA,TRBV2,TGTGCCAGCAGTGATCTGGAGGGCAAGAGTGCAACTAATGAAAAACTGTTTTTT,CASSDLEGKSATNEKLFF
TRBJ2-3,NA,NA,TRBV5-4,TGTGCCAGCAGTTCCCCCGCGGCGGCGGACACAGATACGCAGTATTTT,CASSSPAAADTDTQYF
TRBJ1-1,NA,NA,TRBV6-1,TGTGCCAGCAAGGAGGCGGGGACTGAAGCTTTCTTT,CASKEAGTEAFF
TRBJ1-2,few,TRBD1,TRBV5-1,TGCGCCAGCAGCACGGACAGGTCGCAGAACTATGGCTACACCTTC,CASSTDRSQNYGYTF
TRBJ2-3,NA,TRBD2,TRBV5-1,TGCGCCAGCAGCCCGGGAGGGACAGATACGCAGTATTTT,CASSPGGTDTQYF
TRBJ2-1,NA,TRBD1,TRBV5-1,TGCGCCAGCAGCGTTAGACAGGGTAGCTCCTACAATGAGCAGTTCTTC,CASSVRQGSSYNEQFF
TRBJ1-2,NA,TRBD1,TRBV11-2,TGTGCCAGCAGCTTAGGACAGGGGTTGAACTATGGCTACACCTTC,CASSLGQGLNYGYTF
TRBJ2-2,few,TRBD1,TRBV10-1,TGCGCCACCCGGGACAGGTCGAACGGGGAGCTGTTTTTT,CATRDRSNGELFF
TRBJ2-7,NA,TRBD2,TRBV19,TGTGCCAGTAGCCGACTAGCGGGAGGGGCCTACGAGCAGTACTTC,CASSRLAGGAYEQYF
TRBJ2-7,once,NA,TRBV5-6,TGTGCCAGCAGCCTCTTTTCGACTAGCTCCTACGAGCAGTACTTC,CASSLFSTSSYEQYF
TRBJ2-7,NA,TRBD1,TRBV27,TGTGCCAGCAGGGGACAGGGACGGTCCTACGAGCAGTACTTC,CASRGQGRSYEQYF
TRBJ2-1,few,NA,TRBV19,TGTGCCACCTCTTTGGGGGGATTAGATGAGCAGTTCTTC,CATSLGGLDEQFF
TRBJ1-2,NA,NA,TRBV5-1,TGCGCCAGCAGCTTGGATAGGAGACGGAACTATGGCTACACCTTC,CASSLDRRRNYGYTF
TRBJ1-1,NA,TRBD1,TRBV11-2,TGTGCCAGCAGCTTAGATCGGACAGGGATAGACACTGAAGCTTTCTTT,CASSLDRTGIDTEAFF
TRBJ2-5,NA,TRBD1,TRBV18,TGTGCCAGCTCACCACCGGGCAGGGGGCCAGAGACCCAGTACTTC,CASSPPGRGPETQYF
TRBJ2-3,NA,TRBD1,TRBV6-4,TGTGCCAGCAGTGCACAGGGGATCACAGATACGCAGTATTTT,CASSAQGITDTQYF
TRBJ2-5,NA,NA,TRBV2,TGTGCCAGCAGTCCGTCGGCAGGGCGGGAAGCGCGATGGACCCAGTACTTC,CASSPSAGREARWTQYF